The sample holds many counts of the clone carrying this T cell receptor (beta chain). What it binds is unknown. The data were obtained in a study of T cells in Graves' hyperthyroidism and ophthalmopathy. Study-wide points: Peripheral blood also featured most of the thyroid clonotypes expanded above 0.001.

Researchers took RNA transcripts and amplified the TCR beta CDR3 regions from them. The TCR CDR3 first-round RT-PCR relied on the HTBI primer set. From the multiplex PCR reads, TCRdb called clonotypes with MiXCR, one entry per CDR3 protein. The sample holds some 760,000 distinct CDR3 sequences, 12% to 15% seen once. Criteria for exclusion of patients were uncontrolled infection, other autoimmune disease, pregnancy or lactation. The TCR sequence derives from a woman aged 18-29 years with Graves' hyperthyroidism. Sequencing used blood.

The CDR3 coding sequence is TGTGCCAGCAGCTCGAATACTAGTCTGCTACTCGAGACCCAGTACTTC. Its protein is CASSSNTSLLLETQYF. The chain uses TRBV7-2 and TRBJ2-5; D perhaps matches TRBD2 (5 bases). The CDR3 loop spans 16 amino acids. CDR1 is SGHTA and CDR2 is FQGNSA in the germline V gene. V was cut by 4 bases and J by 5 bases, with 20 bases left in between.